The entry that follows covers one T cell receptor beta chain sequence. Antigen specificity is unknown. A much more abundant neighbour one base away suggests this may be a read error. TCRdb recomputed calls from the 5' RACE reads with MiXCR, one row per CDR3 protein. The sample contains tens of thousands of distinct CDR3 sequences, around 4.9% of which appear only once. These data come from a study of early T cells in non-severe SARS-CoV-2 infection. General observations from the study: VDJdb-based annotation leaned toward anti-spike CD8 responses and missed private and CD4 specificities.

Germline assignment: CDR1 DFQATT and CDR2 SNEGSKA (reference sequence). V was trimmed by 8 bases and J by 4 bases, leaving 16 bases between them. The length of the CDR3 is 13 residues. V is TRBV20-1 and J is TRBJ2-3; either TRBD1 or TRBD2 may supply D (6 bases each). The sequence was collected from an adult who was a healthcare worker with PCR-confirmed SARS-CoV-2 infection or an uninfected control (not recorded which). The sequenced sample consisted of whole blood. The CDR3 is CSLGGSGADTQYF. The CDR3 DNA reads TGCAGTCTAGGGGGGAGTGGGGCAGATACGCAGTATTTT.